This TCR beta chain comes out of a study of T-cell memory formation after mild COVID-19. The V gene lost 9 bases and the J gene lost 2 bases, with 13 bases spanning the gap. Germline CDR1 is MNHNS and CDR2 is SASEGT. This CDR3 comprises 13 residues. Study results and limitations: Specificity for SARS-CoV-2 was not confirmed among the second-wave clones peaking on day 37.

This clonotype was seen only a few times. Its antigen is as yet unknown. TCRdb redid the calling of the 5' RACE reads with MiXCR, one entry per CDR3 protein. The sample lists about 400,000 distinct CDR3 sequences, around a sixth seen once, with around a fifth in the top ten. Sequencing used PBMCs or a T cell subset sorted from them (not recorded which). The clonotype was recovered from a man aged 18 to 35 who had mild COVID-19 (a few samples of this study predate the infection). Cell type and time point are not known. The chain couples TRBV6-1 to TRBJ1-2; D perhaps matches TRBD1 (6 bases). DNA of the CDR3: TGTGCCAGTAACCTCCAGGGGAACTATGGCTACACCTTC. This codes for CASNLQGNYGYTF.